This TCR beta chain originates from a study of shared clonotypes between healthy human individuals. Trimming shortened V by 5 bases and J by 10 bases, and 21 bases separated the two germline ends. The CDR3 is 15 residues long. Looked up from germline, CDR1 is MNHEY and CDR2 is SMNVEV (reference sequence). Findings and limits, study-wide: Clonotype sharing among donors likely depends on sequencing depth.

This clone was detected only once. The target antigen is unknown. Measured with immunoSEQ multiplex PCR; TCRdb has only the in-frame clones, and not every one. The profile shows 650,000 to 700,000 clones, 90% of them singletons. Source material: memory CD8+ T cells from PBMCs. Sample subset: CD45RO+ cells pooled with CCR7-negative TemRA cells. This chain links TRBV27 with TRBJ2-1; possible D gene TRBD2, 6 bases. This sequence was found in a man younger than 35 in good health. Some clones in this sample may be carry-over from other donors' samples. The CDR3: CASSPSGGRPTEQFF. CDR3 bases: TGTGCCAGCAGTCCCTCCGGGGGACGACCTACCGAGCAGTTCTTC.